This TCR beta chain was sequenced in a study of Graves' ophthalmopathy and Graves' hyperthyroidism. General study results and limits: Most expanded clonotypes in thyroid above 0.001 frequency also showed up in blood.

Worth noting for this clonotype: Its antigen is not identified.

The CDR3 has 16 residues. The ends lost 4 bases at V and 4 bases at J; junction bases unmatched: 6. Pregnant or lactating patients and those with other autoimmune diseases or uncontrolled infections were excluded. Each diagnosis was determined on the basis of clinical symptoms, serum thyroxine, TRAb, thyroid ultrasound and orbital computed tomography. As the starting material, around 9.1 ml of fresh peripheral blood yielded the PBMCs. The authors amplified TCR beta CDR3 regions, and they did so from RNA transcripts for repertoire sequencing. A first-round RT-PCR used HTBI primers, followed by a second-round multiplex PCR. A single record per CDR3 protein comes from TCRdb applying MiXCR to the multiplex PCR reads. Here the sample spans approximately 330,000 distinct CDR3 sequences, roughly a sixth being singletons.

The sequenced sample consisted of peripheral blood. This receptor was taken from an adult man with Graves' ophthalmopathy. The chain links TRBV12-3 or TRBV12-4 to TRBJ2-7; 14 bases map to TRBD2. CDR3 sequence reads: CASSSGLAGEKYEQYF. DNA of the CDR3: TGTGCCAGCAGTTCGGGACTAGCGGGAGAAAAGTACGAGCAGTACTTC.